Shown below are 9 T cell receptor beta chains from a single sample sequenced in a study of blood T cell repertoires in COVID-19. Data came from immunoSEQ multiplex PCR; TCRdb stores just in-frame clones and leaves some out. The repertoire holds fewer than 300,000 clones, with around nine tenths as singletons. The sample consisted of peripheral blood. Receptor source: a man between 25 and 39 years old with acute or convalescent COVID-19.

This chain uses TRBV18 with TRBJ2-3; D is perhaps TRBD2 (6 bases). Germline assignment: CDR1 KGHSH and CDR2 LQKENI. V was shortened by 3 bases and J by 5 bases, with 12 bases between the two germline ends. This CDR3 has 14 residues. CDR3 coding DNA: TGTGCCAGCTCACCTGCAGGGAGGCTAGATACGCAGTATTTT. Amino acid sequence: CASSPAGRLDTQYF.

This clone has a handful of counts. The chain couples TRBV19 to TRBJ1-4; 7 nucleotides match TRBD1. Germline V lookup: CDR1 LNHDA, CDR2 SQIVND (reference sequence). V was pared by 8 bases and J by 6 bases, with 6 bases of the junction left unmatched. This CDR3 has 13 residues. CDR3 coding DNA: TGTGCCAGTCAACAGGGGATTTATGAAAAACTGTTTTTT. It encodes CASQQGIYEKLFF.

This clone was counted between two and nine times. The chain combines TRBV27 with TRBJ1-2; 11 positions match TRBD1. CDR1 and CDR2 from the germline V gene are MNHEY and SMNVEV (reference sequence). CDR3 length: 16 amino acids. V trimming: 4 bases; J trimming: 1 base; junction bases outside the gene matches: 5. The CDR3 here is CASSSKGQGGNYGYTF. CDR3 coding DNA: TGTGCCAGCAGTTCCAAGGGACAGGGGGGTAACTATGGCTACACCTTC.

DNA of the CDR3: TGTGCCAGCAGAGAATATTTGGGCTACACCTTC. This codes for CASREYLGYTF. The chain employs TRBV2 and TRBJ1-2; D is unclear. There are 11 residues in the CDR3. V was trimmed by 6 bases and J by 8 bases, leaving 10 bases between them. Germline V gene sequence: CDR1 SNHLY, CDR2 FYNNEI.

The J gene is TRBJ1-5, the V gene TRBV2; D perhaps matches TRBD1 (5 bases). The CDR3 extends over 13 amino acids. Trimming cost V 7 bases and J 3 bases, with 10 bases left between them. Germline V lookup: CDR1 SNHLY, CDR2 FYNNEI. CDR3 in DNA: TGTGCCAGCAAGGGGTGGGACAATCAGCCCCAGCATTTT. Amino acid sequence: CASKGWDNQPQHF.

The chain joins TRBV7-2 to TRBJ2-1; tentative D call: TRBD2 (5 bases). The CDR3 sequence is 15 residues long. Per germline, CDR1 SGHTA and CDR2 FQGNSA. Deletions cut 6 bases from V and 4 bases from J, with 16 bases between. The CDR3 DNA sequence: TGTGCCAGCAGTATTTCGGGATTCGGATACAATGAGCAGTTCTTC. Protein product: CASSISGFGYNEQFF.

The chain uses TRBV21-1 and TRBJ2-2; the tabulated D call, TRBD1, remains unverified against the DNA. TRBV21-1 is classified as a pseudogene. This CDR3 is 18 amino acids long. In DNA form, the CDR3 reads TGTGCCAGCCAGCCGGGTTTGGCAGGACAGTTAAACACCGGGGAGCTGTTTTTT. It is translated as CASQPGLAGQLNTGELFF.

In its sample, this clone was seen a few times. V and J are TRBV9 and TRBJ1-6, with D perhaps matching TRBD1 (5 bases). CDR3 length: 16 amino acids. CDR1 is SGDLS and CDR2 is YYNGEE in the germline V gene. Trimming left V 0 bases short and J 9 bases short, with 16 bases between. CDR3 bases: TGTGCCAGCAGCGTAGAGCAGGGCTTCGGGGGTTCACCCCTCCACTTT. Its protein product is CASSVEQGFGGSPLHF.

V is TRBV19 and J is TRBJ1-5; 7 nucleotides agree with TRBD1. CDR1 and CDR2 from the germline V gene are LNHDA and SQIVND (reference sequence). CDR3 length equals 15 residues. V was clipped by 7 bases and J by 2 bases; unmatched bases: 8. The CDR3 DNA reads TGTGCCAGTATTTCTAGGGGGCTCGGCAATCAGCCCCAGCATTTT. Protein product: CASISRGLGNQPQHF.